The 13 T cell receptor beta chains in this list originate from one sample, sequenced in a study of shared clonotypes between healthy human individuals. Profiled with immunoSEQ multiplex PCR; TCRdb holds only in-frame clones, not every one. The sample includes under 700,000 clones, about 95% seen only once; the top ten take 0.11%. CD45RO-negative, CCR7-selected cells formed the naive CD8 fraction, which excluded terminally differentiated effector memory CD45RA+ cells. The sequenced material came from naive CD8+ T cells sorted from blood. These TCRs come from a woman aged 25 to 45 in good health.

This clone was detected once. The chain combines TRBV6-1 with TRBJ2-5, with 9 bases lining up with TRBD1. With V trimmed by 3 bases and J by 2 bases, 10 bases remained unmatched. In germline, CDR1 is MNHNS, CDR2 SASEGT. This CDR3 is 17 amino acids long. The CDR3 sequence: CASSEDRGPSLQETQYF. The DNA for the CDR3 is TGTGCCAGCAGTGAGGACAGGGGCCCTAGCCTTCAAGAGACCCAGTACTTC.

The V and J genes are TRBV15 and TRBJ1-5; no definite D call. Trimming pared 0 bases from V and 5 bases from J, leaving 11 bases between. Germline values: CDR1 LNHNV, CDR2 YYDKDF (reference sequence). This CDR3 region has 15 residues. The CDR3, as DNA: TGTGCCACCAGCAGAGAAGGTTCGGAACATCAGCCCCAGCATTTT. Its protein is CATSREGSEHQPQHF.

In nucleotides, the CDR3 is TGTGCCAGCAGTTTTCCCCCCCGGGGGGAGACCCAGTACTTC. This encodes CASSFPPRGETQYF. The V call is TRBV28, the J call TRBJ2-5; perhaps TRBD2 as D (6 bases). The CDR3 covers 14 residues. V was pared by 3 bases and J by 5 bases, with 13 bases between. The germline V gene encodes CDR1 MDHEN and CDR2 SYDVKM.

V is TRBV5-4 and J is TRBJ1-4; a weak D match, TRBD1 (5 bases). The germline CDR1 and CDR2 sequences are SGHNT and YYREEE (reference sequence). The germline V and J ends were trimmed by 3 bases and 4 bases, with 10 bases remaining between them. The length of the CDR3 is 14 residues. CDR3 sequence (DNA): TGTGCCAGCAGCTCCATGGGGGGTAATGAAAAACTGTTTTTT. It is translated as CASSSMGGNEKLFF. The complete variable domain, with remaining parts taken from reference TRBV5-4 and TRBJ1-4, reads ETGVTQSPTHLIKTRGQQVTLRCSSQSGHNTVSWYQQALGQGPQFIFQYYREEENGRGNFPPRFSGLQFPNYSSELNVNALELDDSALYLCASSSMGGNEKLFFGSGTQLSVL.

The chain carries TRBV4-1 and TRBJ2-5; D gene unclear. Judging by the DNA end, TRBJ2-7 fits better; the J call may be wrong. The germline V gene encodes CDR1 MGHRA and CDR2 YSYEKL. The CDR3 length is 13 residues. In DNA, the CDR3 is TGCGCCAGCAGCCAAGAGCTTACCTACGAGCAGTACTTC. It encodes CASSQELTYEQYF.

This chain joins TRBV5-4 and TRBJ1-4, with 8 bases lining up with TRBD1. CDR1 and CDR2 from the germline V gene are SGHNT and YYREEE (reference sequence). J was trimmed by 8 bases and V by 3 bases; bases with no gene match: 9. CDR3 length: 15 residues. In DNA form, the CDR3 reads TGTGCCAGCAGCTACCAGGGGGCAGGAGGGGAAAAACTGTTTTTT. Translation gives CASSYQGAGGEKLFF.

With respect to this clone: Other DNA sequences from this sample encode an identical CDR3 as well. This CDR3 reads CASSLFGYEQYF. CDR3 DNA sequence: TGTGCCAGCAGCCTCTTCGGCTACGAGCAGTACTTC. The chain is built from TRBV28 and TRBJ2-7, with D uncertain. This CDR3 is 12 amino acids long. Between the trimmed V and J ends, which lost 6 bases and 3 bases, there was a span of 9 bases. Per the germline V gene, CDR1 is MDHEN and CDR2 is SYDVKM.

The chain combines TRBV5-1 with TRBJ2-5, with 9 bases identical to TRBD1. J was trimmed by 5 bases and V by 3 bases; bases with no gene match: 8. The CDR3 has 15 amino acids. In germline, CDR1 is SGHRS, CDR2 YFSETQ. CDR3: CASSYRGRVGETQYF. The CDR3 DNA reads TGCGCCAGCAGCTACAGGGGGCGCGTTGGGGAGACCCAGTACTTC. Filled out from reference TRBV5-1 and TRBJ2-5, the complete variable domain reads KAGVTQTPRYLIKTRGQQVTLSCSPISGHRSVSWYQQTPGQGLQFLFEYFSETQRNKGNFPGRFSGRQFSNSRSEMNVSTLELGDSALYLCASSYRGRVGETQYFGPGTRLLVL.

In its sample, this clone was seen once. The CDR3 region has the DNA TGTGCCAGCAGCTTAGGACAGGGCGGTAACTATGGCTACACCTTC. Translation gives CASSLGQGGNYGYTF. V usage is TRBV13 and J usage is TRBJ1-2; weak D call: TRBD1 (6 bases). Germline assignment: CDR1 PRHDT and CDR2 FYEKMQ (reference sequence). V was clipped by 0 bases and J by 1 base, with 9 bases between them. The CDR3 length is 15 residues.

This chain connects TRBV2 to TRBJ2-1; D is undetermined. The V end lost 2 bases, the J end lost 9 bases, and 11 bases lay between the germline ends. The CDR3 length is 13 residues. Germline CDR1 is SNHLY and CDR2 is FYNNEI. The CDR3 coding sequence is TGTGCCAGCAGTGAATCCCCCGCTTCTGAGCAGTTCTTC. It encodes CASSESPASEQFF.

The CDR3, as DNA: TGTGCCAGTAGCGCCGGGACAGGGGTTTTCGAGACCCAGTACTTC. It encodes CASSAGTGVFETQYF. V gene TRBV19 combines with J gene TRBJ2-5; 10 bases agree with TRBD1. V dropped 6 bases and J dropped 5; count of bases not matched to a gene: 9. The germline V gene encodes CDR1 LNHDA and CDR2 SQIVND (reference sequence). The CDR3 spans 15 residues.

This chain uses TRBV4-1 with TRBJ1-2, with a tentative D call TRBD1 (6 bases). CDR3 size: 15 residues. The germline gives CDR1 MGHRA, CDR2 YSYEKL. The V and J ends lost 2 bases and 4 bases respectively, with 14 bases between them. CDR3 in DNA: TGCGCCAGCAGCCAACGAGGGGGGGCCCTCTATGGCTACACCTTC. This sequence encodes CASSQRGGALYGYTF.

CDR3 in DNA: TGTGCCAGCAGCCTCAAGGGTCTTCTCAGGACGACAGATACGCAGTATTTT. This encodes CASSLKGLLRTTDTQYF. The chain couples TRBV27 to TRBJ2-3; D remains ambiguous. The CDR3 is made up of 17 amino acids. V was trimmed by 6 bases and J by 3 bases, leaving 22 bases between them. Per germline, CDR1 MNHEY and CDR2 SMNVEV (reference sequence).